A selection of T cell receptor beta chains follows, all from one sample in a study of T cells after posttransplantation cyclophosphamide. Repertoires were generated with immunoSEQ multiplex PCR, while TCRdb's copy carries only in-frame clones and drops some. The sample consists of 8,000 to 9,500 clones, roughly 90% of them appearing once. The sample was CD4+ T cells sorted from blood, taken 1,300 to 1,500 days after allogeneic stem cell transplant with posttransplant cyclophosphamide. These receptors originate from a female patient aged 50-59 years who received an allogeneic stem cell transplant from a related donor, was CMV-positive, and had no GVHD. Among the T cells, some may be from the graft donor. Each CDR3 is given with its conserved first and last residue. D genes are given only for firm matches. Expanded clones get a size class; other rows say once, few or many, or leave the size out.

TRBV7-2	NA	TRBJ2-1	NA	TGTGCCAGCAGACTTGTAGCTGCCGATGAGCAGTTCTTC	CASRLVAADEQFF
TRBV5-8	NA	TRBJ1-1	TRBD1	TGTGCCAGCAATACGGGGACAGGGGGCTTATGGGACACTGAAGCTTTCTTT	CASNTGTGGLWDTEAFF
TRBV5-5	NA	TRBJ2-6	NA	TGTGCCAGCAGCTTGACGGGCTCTGGGGCCAACGTCCTGACTTTC	CASSLTGSGANVLTF
TRBV7-9	NA	TRBJ2-1	NA	TGTGCCAGCAGCTTAAAATTCGGGGAGGCGGATGAGCAGTTCTTC	CASSLKFGEADEQFF
TRBV27	NA	TRBJ2-2	TRBD2	TGTGCCAGCAGTCCCCCCACCAGCGGGAAGGTCGGGGAGCTGTTTTTT	CASSPPTSGKVGELFF
TRBV29-1	NA	TRBJ1-1	NA	TGCAGCGTTGCTTTTTTGGGGGGGACCATGAACACTGAAGCTTTCTTT	CSVAFLGGTMNTEAFF
TRBV11-3	NA	TRBJ2-1	TRBD2	TGTGCCAGCAGCTCCGAAAGCGGGACCTACAATGAGCAGTTCTTC	CASSSESGTYNEQFF
TRBV5-6	NA	TRBJ2-5	NA	TGTGCCAGCAGCTTAAAACAGGGAATTACTCACCAAGAGACCCAGTACTTC	CASSLKQGITHQETQYF
TRBV10-3	NA	TRBJ2-7	TRBD1	TGTGCCATCAGTGGAACCCCGGGACAGGGGGCCTACGAGCAGTACTTC	CAISGTPGQGAYEQYF
TRBV30	NA	TRBJ2-6	NA	TGTGCCTGGACACTGTCTGGGGCCAACGTCCTGACTTTC	CAWTLSGANVLTF
TRBV18	NA	TRBJ2-1	NA	TGTGCCAGCTCACCACGGGGGGGCCAGTCTGAGAATGAGCAGTTCTTC	CASSPRGGQSENEQFF
TRBV4-1	NA	TRBJ2-5	TRBD1	TGCGCCAGCAGCCAAGAACAGGGGGCGTGGGAGACCCAGTACTTC	CASSQEQGAWETQYF
TRBV7-9	NA	TRBJ1-4	NA	TGTGCCAGCAGCACATGGGGGGCTAATGAAAAACTGTTTTTT	CASSTWGANEKLFF
TRBV2	NA	TRBJ2-7	TRBD2	TGTGCCAGCAGTGGTAAGACTAGCGGTTCCTACGAGCAGTACTTC	CASSGKTSGSYEQYF
TRBV5-5	NA	TRBJ1-6	TRBD1	TGTGCCAGCAGCTTGCTGACAGGGGAGAATTCACCCCTCCACTTT	CASSLLTGENSPLHF
TRBV14	NA	TRBJ2-1	NA	TGTGCCAGCAGCCAAGCCCTACGATCCAGCGGGTACAATGAGCAGTTCTTC	CASSQALRSSGYNEQFF
TRBV10-3	NA	TRBJ2-5	TRBD1	TGTGCCATCAGTGCAATGTCAGGGGGAGTGGGGCAAGAGACCCAGTACTTC	CAISAMSGGVGQETQYF
TRBV7-3	NA	TRBJ1-1	TRBD1	TGTGCCAGCAGCCCGGGAAGGGGGCTGAACACTGAAGCTTTCTTT	CASSPGRGLNTEAFF
TRBV7-8	few	TRBJ1-5	NA	TGTGCCAGCAGCTTCGAGGGACAGCCCCAGCATTTT	CASSFEGQPQHF
TRBV7-7	NA	TRBJ2-5	NA	TGTGCCAGCAGCCCCCCTCGGGGAGAGACCCAGTACTTC	CASSPPRGETQYF
TRBV18	NA	TRBJ2-5	NA	TGTGCCAGCTCACACAGGGACGGGGCATGGACCCAGTACTTC	CASSHRDGAWTQYF
TRBV28	NA	TRBJ1-2	TRBD1	TGTGCCAGCAGTTTATTGACAGGGGGACCCTTAAACTATGGCTACACCTTC	CASSLLTGGPLNYGYTF
TRBV4-2	NA	TRBJ2-5	TRBD2	TGTGCCAGCAGCCAAGGACTAGCGGGAGGGCGAGGGGGAGAGACCCAGTACTTC	CASSQGLAGGRGGETQYF
TRBV19	few	TRBJ2-7	TRBD2	TGTGCCAGTAGTATTAGCGGGACCTCCTACGAGCAGTACTTC	CASSISGTSYEQYF
TRBV29-1	few	TRBJ1-4	NA	TGCAGCGTTGTGGACAGCCGAAATGAAAAACTGTTTTTT	CSVVDSRNEKLFF
TRBV10-1	NA	TRBJ2-1	TRBD2	TGCGCCAGCAGTGAGTCGGGAGGGCTCAATGAGCAGTTCTTC	CASSESGGLNEQFF
TRBV6-1	NA	TRBJ2-5	NA	TGTGCCAGCAGTCCTATTGGGGGGAGGCAAGAGACCCAGTACTTC	CASSPIGGRQETQYF
TRBV19	NA	TRBJ2-7	NA	TGTGCCAGTAGCCTGGACAGTCGAGCCTACGAGCAGTACTTC	CASSLDSRAYEQYF
TRBV4-2	NA	TRBJ1-2	TRBD1	TGTGCCAGCAGCCGGTTGGAAATACAGGGGGACTATGGCTACACCTTC	CASSRLEIQGDYGYTF
TRBV7-6	NA	TRBJ2-3	NA	TGTGCCAGCAGTCGCGTTCGGGCAGATACGCAGTATTTT	CASSRVRADTQYF
TRBV7-9	once	TRBJ1-1	NA	TGTGCCAGCAAGGAACCTACAGTGAACACTGAAGCTTTCTTT	CASKEPTVNTEAFF
TRBV9	NA	TRBJ1-4	NA	TGTGCCAGCAGCGGCCGGACATCTAATGAAAAACTGTTTTTT	CASSGRTSNEKLFF
TRBV27	NA	TRBJ2-7	TRBD1	TGTGCCAGCAGTATCGGGGCAGGGGGCCCGACCTACGAGCAGTACTTC	CASSIGAGGPTYEQYF
TRBV11-2	NA	TRBJ2-2	NA	TGTGCCAGCAGCCGCGTGGCAGGGGCCACCGGGGAGCTGTTTTTT	CASSRVAGATGELFF
TRBV7-6	NA	TRBJ2-7	NA	TGTGCCAGCAGCTTAGCGGGGCAGTTCTACGAGCAGTACTTC	CASSLAGQFYEQYF
TRBV18	NA	TRBJ1-1	NA	TGTGCCAGCTCACCCACCACCCCCGGGGACACTGAAGCTTTCTTT	CASSPTTPGDTEAFF
TRBV4-3	NA	TRBJ2-2	NA	TGCGCCAGCAGCCAAGATGGAGGAACCGGGGAGCTGTTTTTT	CASSQDGGTGELFF
TRBV27	NA	TRBJ1-5	NA	TGTGCCAGCAGTTGGCCCCAGCGACGATCCAGGGAACAGCCCCAGCATTTT	CASSWPQRRSREQPQHF
TRBV7-2	NA	TRBJ1-2	NA	TGTGCCAGCAGCTTAGCGTTGGGGGCCCATGGCTACACCTTC	CASSLALGAHGYTF
TRBV7-3	NA	TRBJ2-1	TRBD1	TGTGCCAGCAGCGCACAGGGGGCGTCCTACAATGAGCAGTTCTTC	CASSAQGASYNEQFF
TRBV18	NA	TRBJ2-3	NA	TGTGCCAGCTCACCGGGACTGGGCACAGATACGCAGTATTTT	CASSPGLGTDTQYF
TRBV19	once	TRBJ2-1	NA	TGTGCCAGTAGTCTAGACGGGGGTTACAATGAGCAGTTCTTC	CASSLDGGYNEQFF
TRBV30	NA	TRBJ1-2	TRBD1	TGTGCCTGGACCCTGTCCCGGGACAGGGTTAGGACCTTC	CAWTLSRDRVRTF
TRBV20-1	few	TRBJ2-3	NA	TGCAGTGCCTCAGGGGTGGATACGCAGTATTTT	CSASGVDTQYF
TRBV2	NA	TRBJ2-1	NA	TGTGCCAGCAGTGGGAGGCGAGACTCCTACAATGAGCAGTTCTTC	CASSGRRDSYNEQFF
TRBV9	NA	TRBJ2-7	TRBD1	TGTGCCAGCAGCGTCCGGGACAGGGGACCCTACGAGCAGTACTTC	CASSVRDRGPYEQYF
TRBV9	NA	TRBJ1-2	NA	TGTGCCAGCAGCGTACACATCTCCTATGGCTACACCTTC	CASSVHISYGYTF
TRBV5-1	few	TRBJ1-3	NA	TGCGCCAGCAGCTTGGGGCCAGGGACTGGAAACACCATATATTTT	CASSLGPGTGNTIYF
TRBV5-4	NA	TRBJ1-1	NA	TGTGCCAGCAGCGCGGACAGGAACACTGAAGCTTTCTTT	CASSADRNTEAFF
TRBV29-1	NA	TRBJ2-7	NA	TGCAGCGTTGGGCAGGGAGGTTCCGAGCAGTACTTC	CSVGQGGSEQYF